This T cell receptor beta chain was sequenced for a study of T cells after yellow fever vaccination. The overall study: With SMART-Seq v4 Ultra Low Input, the fractions containing low cell numbers were prepared.

TCRdb recomputed calls from the 5' RACE reads with MiXCR, one row per CDR3 protein. The table shows approximately 550,000 distinct CDR3 sequences, with less than 20% occurring only once. The junction had 3 bases not matched to a gene; V was cut back by 1 base and J by 2 bases. This CDR3 has 15 amino acids. Germline V gene sequence: CDR1 SNHLY, CDR2 FYNNEI. This clonotype has only a few counts. Its antigen is unidentified. Points from the study as a whole: Reappearance after the booster was observed for most primary-vaccination clones (96% CD4, about 85% CD8). Abundant clonotypes (contaminants from the bulk population) could be present in FACS-sorted repertoires.

The chain has TRBV2 and TRBJ2-5; TRBD1 matches at 8 bases. The receptor was isolated from a man aged 25-45 years who received the YFV17D yellow fever vaccine. Sequenced here: PBMCs, sampled 15 days after the yellow fever booster vaccination. The CDR3 bases are TGTGCCAGCAGTGAAGGCCACAGGGGGCAAGAGACCCAGTACTTC. It yields the protein CASSEGHRGQETQYF.